The 20 T cell receptor beta chains given below trace back to one sample, sequenced in a study of CD8+ T cells in alopecia areata. cDNA serving as the sequencing template came from extracted, reverse transcribed RNA. The repertoire was sequenced with immunoSEQ multiplex PCR; TCRdb's copy has only in-frame clones and lacks some. The sample contains 150,000 to 200,000 clones, more than 50% of which appear only once. Treatment indicated: oral pan-JAK inhibitor, 5-10 mg twice daily. The specimen comprised CD4+ T cells sorted from blood, sampled at week 24, from a patient treated with tofacitinib. The receptor source for this set is a human donor with alopecia areata.

This clone was counted between two and nine times. This sequence joins TRBV10-2 and TRBJ2-3; D is unresolved. This CDR3 is 11 amino acids long. V lost 5 bases, J lost 2 bases, and 2 bases lay in between. Germline V CDR1 and CDR2: WSHSY, SAAADI. DNA for the CDR3: TGCGCCAGCAGTAACACAGATACGCAGTATTTT. This codes for CASSNTDTQYF.

The V gene is TRBV30, the J gene TRBJ2-7, with D hard to call. This CDR3 spans 13 amino acids. V lost 3 bases and J 0 bases, leaving 9 bases between the germline ends. Germline loops: CDR1 GTSNPN, CDR2 SVGIG (reference sequence). CDR3 bases: TGTGCCTGGAGGCCTAAGAGCTCCTACGAGCAGTACTTC. Its translation is CAWRPKSSYEQYF.

This clone has a handful of counts. This chain joins TRBV2 and TRBJ2-1; D unresolved. The V gene lost 4 bases and the J gene lost 7 bases, with 5 bases spanning the gap. Germline CDR1 and CDR2: SNHLY and FYNNEI. The CDR3 covers 11 residues. The CDR3: CASSGLNEQFF. The CDR3, as DNA: TGTGCCAGCAGTGGGCTAAATGAGCAGTTCTTC.

The genes are TRBV4-3 and TRBJ2-2; 11 positions agree with TRBD2. The germline CDR1 and CDR2 sequences are LGHNA and YSLEER. V was clipped by 3 bases and J by 5 bases; unmatched bases: 8. The CDR3 spans 17 residues. Written as DNA, the CDR3 is TGCGCCAGCAGCCATCATGGGACTAGCGGTGGGACCGGGGAGCTGTTTTTT. Translated: CASSHHGTSGGTGELFF.

The sample holds a few counts of this clone. V and J are TRBV5-1 and TRBJ1-1; 7 bases map to TRBD1. Germline-derived CDR1 and CDR2 are SGHRS and YFSETQ. J gave up 6 bases and V 4 bases, and 12 bases lay outside the gene matches. The CDR3 loop spans 15 amino acids. The CDR3 loop reads CASSPTKDRVAEAFF. The CDR3 nucleotides read TGCGCCAGCAGCCCAACTAAAGACAGGGTTGCTGAAGCTTTCTTT. Looking up the rest from reference TRBV5-1 and TRBJ1-1 gives the full variable domain: KAGVTQTPRYLIKTRGQQVTLSCSPISGHRSVSWYQQTPGQGLQFLFEYFSETQRNKGNFPGRFSGRQFSNSRSEMNVSTLELGDSALYLCASSPTKDRVAEAFFGQGTRLTVV.

This clone was recorded a few times. The chain combines TRBV9 with TRBJ2-2, with D possibly TRBD1 on 6 matching bases. The CDR3 spans 16 residues. Trimming removed 3 bases at V and 4 bases at J, with 16 bases between. Germline loops: CDR1 SGDLS, CDR2 YYNGEE. This chain's CDR3 is CASSAPPGQITGELFF. CDR3 nucleotide sequence: TGTGCCAGCAGCGCCCCGCCCGGACAGATCACCGGGGAGCTGTTTTTT. The full variable domain, rest sourced from reference TRBV9 and TRBJ2-2, is DSGVTQTPKHLITATGQRVTLRCSPRSGDLSVYWYQQSLDQGLQFLIQYYNGEERAKGNILERFSAQQFPDLHSELNLSSLELGDSALYFCASSAPPGQITGELFFGEGSRLTVL.

This clone was detected only once. The chain carries TRBV29-1 and TRBJ1-2; D gene uncertain. Germline-derived CDR1 and CDR2 are SQVTM and ANQGSEA. V dropped 1 base and J dropped 8 bases, with 17 bases sitting between them. CDR3 length equals 14 residues. CDR3 residues: CSVEGSRGQRGYTF. DNA of the CDR3: TGCAGCGTTGAAGGCTCCCGGGGTCAGAGAGGCTACACCTTC.

The CDR3 coding sequence is TGTGCCAGTAGTATCGGGCAGGGCTCTGGGGCCAACGTCCTGACTTTC. It yields the protein CASSIGQGSGANVLTF. The rearrangement uses TRBV19 and TRBJ2-6, with D perhaps TRBD1 (5 bases). CDR1 and CDR2 (germline): LNHDA, SQIVND (reference sequence). Between the trimmed V and J ends, which lost 3 bases and 0 bases, there was a span of 9 bases. This CDR3 spans 16 amino acids.

This clone turned up a few times. V usage is TRBV6-1 and J usage is TRBJ1-5, with D perhaps matching TRBD1 (6 bases). V was shortened by 1 base and J by 5 bases, with 15 bases between the two germline ends. CDR3 size: 16 residues. Germline CDR1 MNHNS, CDR2 SASEGT. In DNA, the CDR3 is TGTGCCAGCAGTGAAGGCTTTGGACAGAGAGATCAGCCCCAGCATTTT. It specifies CASSEGFGQRDQPQHF.

This clone was seen only a few times. The chain has TRBV14 and TRBJ1-1; the D is unclear. The CDR3 spans 14 residues. The V and J ends lost 0 bases and 1 base respectively, with 6 bases between them. Germline loops: CDR1 SGHDN, CDR2 FVKESK. This chain's CDR3 is CASSQDKENTEAFF. CDR3 nucleotides: TGTGCCAGCAGCCAAGATAAGGAGAACACTGAAGCTTTCTTT.

This rearrangement joins TRBV5-6 to TRBJ1-2, with no clear D. The CDR3 spans 11 residues. CDR1 is SGHDT and CDR2 is YYEEEE in the germline V gene. V dropped 5 bases and J dropped 6 bases, with 8 bases sitting between them. As DNA, the CDR3 is TGTGCCAGCAGTCTCCGTCATGGCTACACCTTC. Amino acids: CASSLRHGYTF.

The chain combines TRBV2 with TRBJ2-5; TRBD1 might be the D (5 bases). Trimming stripped 6 bases from V and 2 bases from J, with 16 bases between. The CDR3 is 15 residues long. In germline, CDR1 is SNHLY, CDR2 FYNNEI. This CDR3 is CASRVWGNSQETQYF. CDR3 DNA sequence: TGTGCCAGCAGGGTTTGGGGCAACTCACAAGAGACCCAGTACTTC. Complete variable domain (other parts from reference TRBV2 and TRBJ2-5): EPEVTQTPSHQVTQMGQEVILRCVPISNHLYFYWYRQILGQKVEFLVSFYNNEISEKSEIFDDQFSVERPDGSNFTLKIRSTKLEDSAMYFCASRVWGNSQETQYFGPGTRLLVL.

The rearrangement joins TRBV7-2 to TRBJ2-1; D remains unclear. The CDR3 sequence is 13 residues long. Per the germline V gene, CDR1 is SGHTA and CDR2 is FQGNSA. Trimming removed 4 bases at V and 7 bases at J, with 11 bases between. The CDR3 spells CASSWAVGNEQFF. CDR3 coding DNA: TGTGCCAGCAGCTGGGCAGTCGGGAATGAGCAGTTCTTC. The full variable domain, its missing parts supplied by reference TRBV7-2 and TRBJ2-1, is GAGVSQSPSNKVTEKGKDVELRCDPISGHTALYWYRQSLGQGLEFLIYFQGNSAPDKSGLPSDRFSAERTGGSVSTLTIQRTQQEDSAVYLCASSWAVGNEQFFGPGTRLTVL.

A single count supports this clone. Within the sample, other DNA sequences also encode this same CDR3. The V and J genes are TRBV6-5 and TRBJ1-2; TRBD1 matches at 8 bases. This CDR3 has 13 residues. V was pared by 2 bases and J by 8 bases, with 4 bases of the junction left unmatched. The V gene's germline CDR1 is MNHEY and CDR2 SVGAGI. The CDR3, as DNA: TGTGCCAGCAGTTACCGGACAGGGTACGGCTACACCTTC. Translation: CASSYRTGYGYTF.

The chain has TRBV13 and TRBJ1-1; no firm D call. The CDR3 consists of 17 residues. CDR1 PRHDT and CDR2 FYEKMQ come from the germline V gene (reference sequence). The V end lost 2 bases, the J end lost 1 base, and 17 bases lay between the germline ends. DNA of the CDR3: TGTGCCAGCAGCTTAAACGCTCGAATCAGACAGAACACTGAAGCTTTCTTT. The encoded protein is CASSLNARIRQNTEAFF.

The CDR3 DNA reads TGCGCCAGCAGCGGGACTAGCGGGGGGCTCAATGAGCAGTTCTTC. As protein: CASSGTSGGLNEQFF. The chain couples TRBV5-1 to TRBJ2-1, with 15 bases matching TRBD2. The V segment lost 4 bases and the J segment 6 bases; nucleotides outside the gene matches: 2. The V gene's germline CDR1 is SGHRS and CDR2 YFSETQ. The CDR3 runs to 15 residues. Full variable domain (missing parts from reference TRBV5-1 and TRBJ2-1): KAGVTQTPRYLIKTRGQQVTLSCSPISGHRSVSWYQQTPGQGLQFLFEYFSETQRNKGNFPGRFSGRQFSNSRSEMNVSTLELGDSALYLCASSGTSGGLNEQFFGPGTRLTVL.

The table lists this clone with a few counts. The chain has TRBV14 and TRBJ1-6; the D is unclear. The CDR3 loop spans 17 amino acids. V lost 1 base, J lost 3 bases, and 13 bases lay in between. In germline, CDR1 is SGHDN, CDR2 FVKESK. The DNA for the CDR3 is TGTGCCAGCAGCCAAGTAGGTGGCAGCCACTATAATTCACCCCTCCACTTT. Protein sequence: CASSQVGGSHYNSPLHF.

The chain links TRBV30 to TRBJ1-1; D is unresolved. The CDR3 runs 13 residues. Trimming removed 8 bases from V and 4 bases from J, with 17 bases in between. In germline, CDR1 is GTSNPN, CDR2 SVGIG (reference sequence). CDR3 in amino acids: CAAISRARTEAFF. Here the CDR3 DNA reads TGTGCCGCGATCAGTCGGGCGCGCACTGAAGCTTTCTTT.

This chain joins TRBV30 and TRBJ1-2; D is uncertain. Germline V gene data show CDR1 as GTSNPN and CDR2 as SVGIG (reference sequence). Between the trimmed V and J ends, which lost 2 bases and 7 bases, there was a span of 11 bases. The CDR3 is 12 residues long. The CDR3 coding sequence is TGTGCCTGGAGTTGGCAGTCGGCTGGCTACACCTTC. Amino acids: CAWSWQSAGYTF. Full variable domain (remainder filled in from reference TRBV30 and TRBJ1-2): SQTIHQWPATLVQPVGSPLSLECTVEGTSNPNLYWYRQAAGRGLQLLFYSVGIGQISSEVPQNLSASRPQDRQFILSSKKLLLSDSGFYLCAWSWQSAGYTFGSGTRLTVV.

The chain has TRBV29-1 and TRBJ2-3, with D unresolved. V was shortened by 2 bases and J by 0 bases, with 6 bases between the two germline ends. Germline V CDR1 and CDR2: SQVTM, ANQGSEA. The CDR3 length is 13 residues. The CDR3 bases are TGCAGCGTTGAATTTAGCAGCACAGATACGCAGTATTTT. Translated, it gives CSVEFSSTDTQYF.